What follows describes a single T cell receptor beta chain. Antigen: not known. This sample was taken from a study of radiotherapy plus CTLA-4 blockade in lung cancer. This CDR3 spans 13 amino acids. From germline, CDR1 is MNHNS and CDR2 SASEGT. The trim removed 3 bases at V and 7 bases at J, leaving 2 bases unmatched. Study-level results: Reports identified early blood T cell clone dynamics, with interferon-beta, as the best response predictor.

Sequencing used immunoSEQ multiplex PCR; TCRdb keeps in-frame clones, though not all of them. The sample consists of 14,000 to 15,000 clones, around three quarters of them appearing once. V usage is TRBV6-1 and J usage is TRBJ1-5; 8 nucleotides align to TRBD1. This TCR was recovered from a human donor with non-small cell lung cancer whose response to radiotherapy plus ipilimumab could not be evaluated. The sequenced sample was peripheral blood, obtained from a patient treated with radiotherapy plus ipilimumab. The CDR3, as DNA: TGTGCCAGCAGTGACCACAGGGGGCAGCCCCAGCATTTT. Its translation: CASSDHRGQPQHF.